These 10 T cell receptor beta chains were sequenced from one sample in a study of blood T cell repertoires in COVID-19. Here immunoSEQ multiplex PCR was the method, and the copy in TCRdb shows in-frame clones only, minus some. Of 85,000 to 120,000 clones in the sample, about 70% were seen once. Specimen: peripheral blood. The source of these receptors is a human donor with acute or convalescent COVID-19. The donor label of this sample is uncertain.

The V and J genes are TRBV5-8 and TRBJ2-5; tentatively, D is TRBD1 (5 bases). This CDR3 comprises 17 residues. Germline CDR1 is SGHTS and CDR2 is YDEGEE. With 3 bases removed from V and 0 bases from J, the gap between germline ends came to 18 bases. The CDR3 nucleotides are TGTGCCAGCAGCTCCCTTACCGGAAACAGGTACCAAGAGACCCAGTACTTC. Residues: CASSSLTGNRYQETQYF.

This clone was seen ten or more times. CDR3 nucleotide sequence: TGCGCCAGCAGCTTGGAGCGGGGTGCGAGGGAGACCCAGTACTTC. Translated, it gives CASSLERGARETQYF. V usage is TRBV5-1 and J usage is TRBJ2-5; 7 nucleotides match TRBD2. The V gene's germline CDR1 is SGHRS and CDR2 YFSETQ. This CDR3 comprises 15 residues. Germline trimming cut 0 bases from V and 5 bases from J; bases unmatched to any gene: 7.

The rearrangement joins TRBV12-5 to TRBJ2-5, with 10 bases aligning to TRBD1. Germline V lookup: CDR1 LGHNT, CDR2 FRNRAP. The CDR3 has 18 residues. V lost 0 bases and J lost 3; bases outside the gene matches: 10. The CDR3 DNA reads TGTGCTAGTGGTTTGGTAAGGGACAGGGGAGGGATAGAAGAGACCCAGTACTTC. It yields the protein CASGLVRDRGGIEETQYF.

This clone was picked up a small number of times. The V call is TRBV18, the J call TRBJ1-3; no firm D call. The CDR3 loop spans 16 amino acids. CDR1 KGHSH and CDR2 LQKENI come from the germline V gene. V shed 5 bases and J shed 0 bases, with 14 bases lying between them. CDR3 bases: TGTGCCAGCTCATCTGAGGGCCCTCACTCTGGAAACACCATATATTTT. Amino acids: CASSSEGPHSGNTIYF.

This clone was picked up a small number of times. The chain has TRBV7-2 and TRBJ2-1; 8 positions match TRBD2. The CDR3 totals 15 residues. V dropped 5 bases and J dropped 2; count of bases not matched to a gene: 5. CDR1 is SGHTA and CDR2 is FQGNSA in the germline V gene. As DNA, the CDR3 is TGTGCCAGCAGCCCCACTAGCGGAACCTACAATGAGCAGTTCTTC. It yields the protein CASSPTSGTYNEQFF.

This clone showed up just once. DNA for the CDR3: TGTGCCTGGAGTGTACAGGGATTTAACACCGGGGAGCTGTTTTTT. It is translated as CAWSVQGFNTGELFF. The gene calls are TRBV30 and TRBJ2-2, with a possible D match to TRBD1 (6 bases). The CDR3 covers 15 residues. Trimming left V 0 bases short and J 2 bases short, with 10 bases between. CDR1 GTSNPN and CDR2 SVGIG come from the germline V gene (reference sequence).

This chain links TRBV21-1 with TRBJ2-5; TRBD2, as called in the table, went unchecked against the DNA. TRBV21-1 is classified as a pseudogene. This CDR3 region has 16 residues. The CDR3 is CASSPRCGRLTETQYF. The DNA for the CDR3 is TGTGCCAGCAGCCCGAGGTGTGGCCGACTAACGGAGACCCAGTACTTC.

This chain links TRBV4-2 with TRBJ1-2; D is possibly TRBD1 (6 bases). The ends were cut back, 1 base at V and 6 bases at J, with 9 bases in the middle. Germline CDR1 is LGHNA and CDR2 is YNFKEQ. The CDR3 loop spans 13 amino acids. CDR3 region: CASSQGAGDGYTF. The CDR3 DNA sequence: TGTGCCAGCAGCCAAGGGGCAGGGGATGGCTACACCTTC.

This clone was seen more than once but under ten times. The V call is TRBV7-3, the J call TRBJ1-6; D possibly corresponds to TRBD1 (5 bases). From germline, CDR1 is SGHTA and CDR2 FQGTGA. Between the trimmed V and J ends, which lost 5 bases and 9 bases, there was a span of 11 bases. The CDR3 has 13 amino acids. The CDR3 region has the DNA TGTGCCAGCAGCCCAAATCAGGGTTCACCCCTCCACTTT. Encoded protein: CASSPNQGSPLHF.

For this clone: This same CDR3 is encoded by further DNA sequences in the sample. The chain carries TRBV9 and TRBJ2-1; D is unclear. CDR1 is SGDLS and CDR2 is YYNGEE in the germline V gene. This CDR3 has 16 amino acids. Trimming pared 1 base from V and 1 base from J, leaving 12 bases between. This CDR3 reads CASSVQAGRSYNEQFF. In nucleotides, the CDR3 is TGTGCCAGCAGCGTACAGGCAGGCCGATCCTACAATGAGCAGTTCTTC.